This T cell receptor (beta chain) was identified during a study of blood T cell repertoires in COVID-19. Background on the study: Some COVID-19 samples were acute and others convalescent; all came from the United States, Italy and Spain.

Patients in Seattle were enrolled during active infection, then followed longitudinally. Per the study methods: Quantification of nucleated cells was approximated via reference gene primer amplification. Sequencing used immunoSEQ multiplex PCR; TCRdb keeps in-frame clones, though not all of them. V, J and clone size reflect that table, while D and trimming were determined from the DNA. The sample contains under 450,000 clones, around 91% of which appear only once. The sequencing sample was made of peripheral blood. The receptor comes from a woman aged 40-49 years with COVID-19, enrolled during active disease.

The CDR3 protein is CASSTGGQLPYGYTF. The CDR3 coding sequence is TGTGCCAGTAGCACCGGGGGACAGCTACCTTATGGCTACACCTTC. The rearrangement uses TRBV19 and TRBJ1-2, with 7 bases identical to TRBD1. Germline CDR1 is LNHDA and CDR2 is SQIVND (reference sequence). The CDR3 has 15 residues. V trimming: 6 bases; J trimming: 5 bases; junction bases outside the gene matches: 12.